The 10 T cell receptor beta chains given below trace back to one sample, sequenced in a study of T cell changes during pregnancy in multiple sclerosis. The table came from immunoSEQ multiplex PCR; TCRdb's copy has only in-frame clones and leaves some out. This sample has approximately 24,000 clones, with 85% to 90% found just once. Sequenced material: CD4+ T cells from peripheral blood mononuclear cells, taken in the second trimester of pregnancy. These receptors came from a female donor in good health, enrolled as a control in a pregnancy study.

The chain recombines TRBV7-8 with TRBJ1-5; D is unresolved. Germline CDR1 is SGHVS and CDR2 is FQNEAQ. This CDR3 is built from 16 residues. Trimming pared 0 bases from V and 4 bases from J, leaving 13 bases between. CDR3 in amino acids: CASSLARLGGNQPQHF. In DNA, the CDR3 is TGTGCCAGCAGCTTAGCGCGGTTGGGAGGTAATCAGCCCCAGCATTTT.

The rearrangement uses TRBV18 and TRBJ1-1, with unresolved D. The germline V gene has CDR1 KGHSH and CDR2 LQKENI. Trimming removed 5 bases at V and 0 bases at J, with 16 bases between. The length of the CDR3 is 16 residues. The CDR3 nucleotides read TGTGCCAGCTCATACACCGACAACGTCCTGAACACTGAAGCTTTCTTT. It is translated as CASSYTDNVLNTEAFF. The complete variable domain, with remaining parts taken from reference TRBV18 and TRBJ1-1, reads NAGVMQNPRHLVRRRGQEARLRCSPMKGHSHVYWYRQLPEEGLKFMVYLQKENIIDESGMPKERFSAEFPKEGPSILRIQQVVRGDSAAYFCASSYTDNVLNTEAFFGQGTRLTVV.

The V call is TRBV5-1, the J call TRBJ1-6, with a possible D match to TRBD1 (5 bases). This CDR3 is built from 15 residues. Trimming pared 7 bases from V and 5 bases from J, leaving 16 bases between. Looked up from germline, CDR1 is SGHRS and CDR2 is YFSETQ. The CDR3 sequence is CASRAGHYNNSPLHF. For the CDR3, the DNA is TGCGCCAGCCGGGCAGGGCACTATAATAATTCACCCCTCCACTTT.

The V call is TRBV27, the J call TRBJ1-5; TRBD1 matches 9 bases. The length of the CDR3 is 16 residues. CDR1 is MNHEY and CDR2 is SMNVEV in the germline V gene (reference sequence). V lost 4 bases, J lost 7 bases, and 11 bases stayed unmatched. The CDR3 region has the DNA TGTGCCAGCAGTTCGGACAGGGGATTCGTCGGCCAGCCCCAGCATTTT. Its translation is CASSSDRGFVGQPQHF.

This clone showed up just once. The chain combines TRBV6-5 with TRBJ2-1; 10 bases align to TRBD2. Germline lookup yields CDR1 MNHEY and CDR2 SVGAGI. The CDR3 has 16 amino acids. The J segment lost 1 base and the V segment lost 2 bases, leaving 2 bases of the junction unmatched. The CDR3 loop reads CASSYTSGASYNEQFF. The CDR3 region has the DNA TGTGCCAGCAGTTACACTAGCGGGGCTTCCTACAATGAGCAGTTCTTC.

The chain has TRBV27 and TRBJ2-1, with TRBD2 matching 8 bases. V lost 3 bases and J lost 4; bases outside the gene matches: 11. Germline V lookup: CDR1 MNHEY, CDR2 SMNVEV (reference sequence). CDR3 length equals 17 residues. The CDR3 sequence: CASSFSSVAGPYNEQFF. The CDR3 DNA reads TGTGCCAGCAGTTTCTCCTCAGTAGCGGGACCTTACAATGAGCAGTTCTTC.

This rearrangement joins TRBV6-1 to TRBJ2-7; D is perhaps TRBD1 (7 bases). The V and J ends lost 8 bases and 3 bases respectively, with 14 bases between them. The CDR3 covers 13 residues. Germline V gene data show CDR1 as MNHNS and CDR2 as SASEGT. CDR3 loop: CASGRQGGYEQYF. In nucleotides, the CDR3 is TGTGCCAGCGGGAGACAGGGAGGCTACGAGCAGTACTTC.

The V call is TRBV6-5, the J call TRBJ1-2; 8 nucleotides align to TRBD1. CDR1 and CDR2 (germline): MNHEY, SVGAGI. The V and J ends lost 2 bases and 3 bases, in that order; junction bases with no gene match: 2. The CDR3 totals 14 residues. The CDR3 is CASSYTDRDYGYTF. CDR3 DNA sequence: TGTGCCAGCAGTTACACGGACAGGGACTATGGCTACACCTTC.

The gene calls are TRBV6-6 and TRBJ2-2; the D gene is possibly TRBD2 (6 bases). This CDR3 is built from 16 residues. Germline CDR1 and CDR2: MNHNY and SVGAGI (reference sequence). Trimming took 4 bases from V and 1 from J, leaving 13 bases between them. The CDR3 nucleotides read TGTGCCAGCAGTTTGGGGGGATCGAAGAACACCGGGGAGCTGTTTTTT. Its protein is CASSLGGSKNTGELFF.

V is TRBV2 and J is TRBJ2-1; 9 bases line up with TRBD2. V gave up 0 bases and J gave up 5 bases; unmatched junction bases: 2. The germline gives CDR1 SNHLY, CDR2 FYNNEI. The CDR3 sequence is 15 residues long. The CDR3 DNA sequence: TGTGCCAGCAGTGAAGCGCGGGGGGGGGACAATGAGCAGTTCTTC. Amino acids: CASSEARGGDNEQFF.